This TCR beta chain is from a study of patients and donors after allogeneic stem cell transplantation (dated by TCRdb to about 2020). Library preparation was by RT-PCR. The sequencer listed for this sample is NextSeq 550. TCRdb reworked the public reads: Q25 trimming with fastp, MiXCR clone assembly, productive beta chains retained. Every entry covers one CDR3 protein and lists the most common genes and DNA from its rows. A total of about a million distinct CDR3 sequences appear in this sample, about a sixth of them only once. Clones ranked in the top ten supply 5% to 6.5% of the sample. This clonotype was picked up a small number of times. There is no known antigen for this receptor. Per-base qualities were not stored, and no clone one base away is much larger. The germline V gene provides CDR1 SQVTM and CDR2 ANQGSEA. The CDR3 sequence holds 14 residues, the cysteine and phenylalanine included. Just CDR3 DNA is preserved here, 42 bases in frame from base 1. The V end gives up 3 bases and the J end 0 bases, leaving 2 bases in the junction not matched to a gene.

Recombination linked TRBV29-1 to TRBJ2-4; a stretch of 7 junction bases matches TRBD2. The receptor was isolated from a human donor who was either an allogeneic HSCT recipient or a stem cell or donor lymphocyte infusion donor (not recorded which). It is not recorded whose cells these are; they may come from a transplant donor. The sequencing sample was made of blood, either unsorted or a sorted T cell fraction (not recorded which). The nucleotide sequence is TGCAGCGTTGAGGGAGGGACAGCCAAAAACATTCAGTACTTC. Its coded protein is CSVEGGTAKNIQYF.